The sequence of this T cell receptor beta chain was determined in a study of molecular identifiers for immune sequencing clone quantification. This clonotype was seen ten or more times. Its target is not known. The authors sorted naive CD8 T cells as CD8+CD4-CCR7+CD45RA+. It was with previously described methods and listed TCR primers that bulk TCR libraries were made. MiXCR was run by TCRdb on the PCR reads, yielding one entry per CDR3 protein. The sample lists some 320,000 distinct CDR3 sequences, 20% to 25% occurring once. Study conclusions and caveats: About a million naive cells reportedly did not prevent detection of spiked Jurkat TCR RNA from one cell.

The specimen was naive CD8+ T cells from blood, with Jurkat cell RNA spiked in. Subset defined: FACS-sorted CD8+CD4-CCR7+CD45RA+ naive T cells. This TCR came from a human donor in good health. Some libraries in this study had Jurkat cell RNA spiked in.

In DNA form, the CDR3 reads TGCAGCGTTGAAGGATGGACAGGGGGAGAGACCCAGTACTTC. Its translation is CSVEGWTGGETQYF. The chain combines TRBV29-1 with TRBJ2-5; 10 bases line up with TRBD1. Per germline, CDR1 SQVTM and CDR2 ANQGSEA. The junction had 3 bases not matched to a gene; V was cut back by 1 base and J by 4 bases. The CDR3 runs 14 residues. Full variable domain (outside the CDR3, taken from reference TRBV29-1 and TRBJ2-5): SAVISQKPSRDICQRGTSLTIQCQVDSQVTMMFWYRQQPGQSLTLIATANQGSEATYESGFVIDKFPISRPNLTFSTLTVSNMSPEDSSIYLCSVEGWTGGETQYFGPGTRLLVL.